This TCR beta chain was sequenced during a study of CD8 T cells in ankylosing spondylitis. Study-wide findings and caveats: Characteristic of ankylosing spondylitis blood, it appeared, was a TCR beta motif comprising several highly homologous variants. Disease-linked clones bore a CD8+ phenotype, appearing relatively rarely in peripheral blood. The study looked at matched synovial fluid samples from ankylosing spondylitis patients. Disease-linked clones were reported to be significantly enriched there.

As regards this clonotype: Its target is not known.

The CDR3 covers 11 residues. J lost 9 bases, V lost 7 bases, and 3 bases had no gene match. In germline, CDR1 is LNHDA, CDR2 SQIVND (reference sequence). Making the TCR beta libraries involved quantitative 5'-RACE with molecular barcodes. TCRdb redid the calling of the 5' RACE reads with MiXCR, one entry per CDR3 protein. The table records some 85,000 distinct CDR3 sequences, around 8.5% of them present only once. V and J are TRBV19 and TRBJ2-1; 7 bases line up with TRBD2. This TCR came from a male donor with ankylosing spondylitis. Sequenced: blood, either unsorted or a sorted T cell fraction (not recorded which). The DNA of the CDR3 is TGTGCCAGTACTCCGGGGGGTGAGCAGTTCTTC. It yields the protein CASTPGGEQFF.